This is a list of T cell receptor beta chains from one sample in a study of cytomegalovirus exposure and HLA in healthy donors. TCRdb keeps only in-frame clones here, not all; method: immunoSEQ multiplex PCR. The sample has 75,000 to 90,000 clones, around 84% seen once; the top ten hold about 7.7%. Sequencing was performed on PBMCs. These receptors were taken from a man aged 40-49 years in good health and CMV-seropositive. CDR3s leave out the opening cysteine and the closing phenylalanine or tryptophan. The order of the fields is clone size, V gene, J gene, CDR3 length, CDR3 protein. Only part of the rows carry a size: once, few, many, or a class if the clone is expanded.

clone_size: .
v_call: TRBV18
j_call: TRBJ2-1
cdr3_length: 14
cdr3_aa: ASSPLSKSSYNEQF

clone_size: once
v_call: TRBV6-5
j_call: TRBJ2-1
cdr3_length: 10
cdr3_aa: ASSLLVDEQF

clone_size: few
v_call: TRBV27
j_call: .
cdr3_length: 13
cdr3_aa: ATSAPGLAGGEQY

clone_size: .
v_call: TRBV7-6
j_call: TRBJ2-1
cdr3_length: 11
cdr3_aa: ASSKGLYNEQF

clone_size: .
v_call: TRBV7-9
j_call: TRBJ2-1
cdr3_length: 13
cdr3_aa: ASSTTSGRANGQF

clone_size: .
v_call: TRBV27
j_call: TRBJ1-5
cdr3_length: 13
cdr3_aa: ASSKLGGNNQPQH

clone_size: .
v_call: TRBV7-2
j_call: TRBJ2-7
cdr3_length: 13
cdr3_aa: ASSYTGTGAYEQY

clone_size: once
v_call: TRBV6-1
j_call: TRBJ1-4
cdr3_length: 13
cdr3_aa: ASSEGGEWGEKLF

clone_size: few
v_call: TRBV27
j_call: TRBJ2-7
cdr3_length: 11
cdr3_aa: ASSTGVIGEQY

clone_size: few
v_call: TRBV6-6
j_call: TRBJ2-4
cdr3_length: 12
cdr3_aa: ASALLEAKNIQY

clone_size: .
v_call: TRBV2
j_call: .
cdr3_length: 9
cdr3_aa: ASSPFFEQY

clone_size: .
v_call: TRBV14
j_call: TRBJ1-1
cdr3_length: 11
cdr3_aa: ASSRDTNTEAF

clone_size: .
v_call: TRBV7-6
j_call: TRBJ1-3
cdr3_length: 12
cdr3_aa: ASSLTGGGNTIY

clone_size: .
v_call: TRBV5-1
j_call: TRBJ1-1
cdr3_length: 10
cdr3_aa: ASSGYGTEAF

clone_size: .
v_call: TRBV7-9
j_call: TRBJ1-1
cdr3_length: 12
cdr3_aa: ASSQMRRDTEAF

clone_size: .
v_call: TRBV12-5
j_call: TRBJ2-7
cdr3_length: 13
cdr3_aa: ASGLVGTPSYEQY

clone_size: .
v_call: TRBV18
j_call: TRBJ1-3
cdr3_length: 13
cdr3_aa: ASSPRRQPGNTIY

clone_size: .
v_call: TRBV5-6
j_call: TRBJ2-1
cdr3_length: 7
cdr3_aa: ASRERQF

clone_size: .
v_call: TRBV5-1
j_call: TRBJ2-3
cdr3_length: 12
cdr3_aa: ASSLGGQFDTQY

clone_size: .
v_call: TRBV27
j_call: TRBJ2-3
cdr3_length: 16
cdr3_aa: ASSLSTSGRGSTDTQY

clone_size: .
v_call: TRBV5-5
j_call: TRBJ2-5
cdr3_length: 14
cdr3_aa: ASTRGTSGGQETQY

clone_size: once
v_call: TRBV5-4
j_call: TRBJ2-1
cdr3_length: 13
cdr3_aa: ASSFTGTGGNEQF

clone_size: once
v_call: TRBV5-1
j_call: TRBJ1-1
cdr3_length: 11
cdr3_aa: ASRGAQDTEAF

clone_size: .
v_call: TRBV27
j_call: TRBJ2-1
cdr3_length: 14
cdr3_aa: ASSSSSGGPHNEQF

clone_size: .
v_call: TRBV5-5
j_call: TRBJ2-3
cdr3_length: 12
cdr3_aa: ASSPDYSTDTQY

clone_size: .
v_call: TRBV27
j_call: TRBJ1-1
cdr3_length: 15
cdr3_aa: ASSLGSVRRRNTEAF

clone_size: .
v_call: TRBV2
j_call: TRBJ1-5
cdr3_length: 12
cdr3_aa: ASSLAGVGQPQH

clone_size: few
v_call: TRBV5-1
j_call: TRBJ2-5
cdr3_length: 10
cdr3_aa: ASSLSAETQY

clone_size: .
v_call: TRBV5-1
j_call: TRBJ2-1
cdr3_length: 11
cdr3_aa: ASSLPGGNEQF

clone_size: .
v_call: TRBV19
j_call: TRBJ1-5
cdr3_length: 15
cdr3_aa: ASSIREGQWSNQPQH

clone_size: .
v_call: TRBV5-1
j_call: TRBJ2-1
cdr3_length: 14
cdr3_aa: ASSHGDRGTYNEQF

clone_size: .
v_call: TRBV19
j_call: TRBJ1-2
cdr3_length: 8
cdr3_aa: ASGGYGYT

clone_size: .
v_call: TRBV27
j_call: TRBJ2-1
cdr3_length: 13
cdr3_aa: ASTWRTGVYNEQF

clone_size: .
v_call: TRBV5-5
j_call: TRBJ1-1
cdr3_length: 14
cdr3_aa: ASSKQRGQMNTEAF

clone_size: .
v_call: TRBV6-1
j_call: TRBJ1-5
cdr3_length: 12
cdr3_aa: ASSGDSYNQPQH

clone_size: .
v_call: TRBV4-2
j_call: TRBJ2-1
cdr3_length: 11
cdr3_aa: ASSGGLYNEQF

clone_size: .
v_call: TRBV7-9
j_call: TRBJ1-1
cdr3_length: 13
cdr3_aa: ASRQGTGGGTEAF

clone_size: .
v_call: TRBV6-4
j_call: TRBJ2-3
cdr3_length: 10
cdr3_aa: ASSDAADTQY

clone_size: once
v_call: TRBV9
j_call: TRBJ2-2
cdr3_length: 14
cdr3_aa: ASSPRDRSNTGELF